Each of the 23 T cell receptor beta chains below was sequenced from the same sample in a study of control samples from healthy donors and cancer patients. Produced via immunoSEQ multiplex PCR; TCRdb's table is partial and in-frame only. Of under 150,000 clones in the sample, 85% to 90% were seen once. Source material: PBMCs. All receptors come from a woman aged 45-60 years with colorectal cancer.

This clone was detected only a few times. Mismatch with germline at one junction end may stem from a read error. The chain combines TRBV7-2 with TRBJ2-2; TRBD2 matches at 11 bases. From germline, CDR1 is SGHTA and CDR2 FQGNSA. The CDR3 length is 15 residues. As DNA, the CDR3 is TGTGCCAGCAGTTTAGCGGGAGGGCACACCGGGGAGCTGTTTTTT. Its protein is CASSLAGGHTGELFF.

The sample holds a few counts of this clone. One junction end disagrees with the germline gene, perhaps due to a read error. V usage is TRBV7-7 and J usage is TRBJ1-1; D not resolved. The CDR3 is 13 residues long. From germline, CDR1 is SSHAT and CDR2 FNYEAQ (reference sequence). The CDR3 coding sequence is TGTGCTAGCAGCGCATACATAAACACTGAAGCTTTCTTT. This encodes CASSAYINTEAFF.

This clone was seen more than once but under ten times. CDR3 residues: CASSYSRYGYTF. CDR3 in DNA: TGTGCCAGCAGTTATTCGAGGTATGGCTACACCTTC. The V call is TRBV28, the J call TRBJ1-2; D not certain. V was pared by 4 bases and J by 5 bases, with 8 bases between. Germline lookup yields CDR1 MDHEN and CDR2 SYDVKM. This CDR3 region has 12 residues.

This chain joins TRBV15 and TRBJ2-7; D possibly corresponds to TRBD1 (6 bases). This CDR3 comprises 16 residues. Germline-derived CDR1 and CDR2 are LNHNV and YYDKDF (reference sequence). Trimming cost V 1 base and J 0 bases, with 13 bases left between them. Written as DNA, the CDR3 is TGTGCCACCAGCAGAGCGACAGGCCAGAGCTCCTACGAGCAGTACTTC. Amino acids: CATSRATGQSSYEQYF.

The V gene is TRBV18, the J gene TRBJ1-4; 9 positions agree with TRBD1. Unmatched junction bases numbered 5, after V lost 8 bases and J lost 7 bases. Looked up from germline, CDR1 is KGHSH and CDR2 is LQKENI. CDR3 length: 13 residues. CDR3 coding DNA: TGTGCCAGCGAGGGACAGGGACGTGAAAAACTGTTTTTT. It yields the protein CASEGQGREKLFF.

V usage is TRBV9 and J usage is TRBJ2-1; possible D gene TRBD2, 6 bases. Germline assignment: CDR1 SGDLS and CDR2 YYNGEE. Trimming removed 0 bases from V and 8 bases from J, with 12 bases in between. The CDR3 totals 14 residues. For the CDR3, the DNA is TGTGCCAGCAGCGTAGCTGGAGGGCGAGATGAGCAGTTCTTC. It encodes CASSVAGGRDEQFF.

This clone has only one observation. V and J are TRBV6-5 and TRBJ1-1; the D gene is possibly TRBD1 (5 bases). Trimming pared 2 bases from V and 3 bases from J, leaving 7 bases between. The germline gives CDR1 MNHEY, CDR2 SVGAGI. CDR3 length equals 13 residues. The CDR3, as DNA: TGTGCCAGCAGTTACACCAGGGACACTGAAGCTTTCTTT. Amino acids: CASSYTRDTEAFF.

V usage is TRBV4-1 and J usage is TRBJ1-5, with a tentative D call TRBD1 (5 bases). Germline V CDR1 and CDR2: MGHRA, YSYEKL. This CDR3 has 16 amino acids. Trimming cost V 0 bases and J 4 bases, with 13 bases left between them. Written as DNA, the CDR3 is TGCGCCAGCAGCCAAGACGGGACTCATGGAAATCAGCCCCAGCATTTT. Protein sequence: CASSQDGTHGNQPQHF.

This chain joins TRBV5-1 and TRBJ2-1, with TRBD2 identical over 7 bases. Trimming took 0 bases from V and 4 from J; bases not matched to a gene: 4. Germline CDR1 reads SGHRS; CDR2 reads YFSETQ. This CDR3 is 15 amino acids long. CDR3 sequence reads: CASSLGGAGYNEQFF. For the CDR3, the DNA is TGCGCCAGCAGCTTGGGGGGAGCGGGGTACAATGAGCAGTTCTTC.

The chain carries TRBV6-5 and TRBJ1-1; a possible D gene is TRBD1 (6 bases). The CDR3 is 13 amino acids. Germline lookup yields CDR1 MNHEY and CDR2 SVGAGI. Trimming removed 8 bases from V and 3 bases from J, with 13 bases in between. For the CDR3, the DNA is TGTGCCAGCCGCATGAGGGGGGACACTGAAGCTTTCTTT. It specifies CASRMRGDTEAFF.

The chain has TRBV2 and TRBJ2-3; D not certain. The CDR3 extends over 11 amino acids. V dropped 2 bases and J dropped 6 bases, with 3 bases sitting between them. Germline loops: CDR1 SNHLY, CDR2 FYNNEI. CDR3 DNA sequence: TGTGCCAGCAGTGAATATGATACGCAGTATTTT. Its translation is CASSEYDTQYF.

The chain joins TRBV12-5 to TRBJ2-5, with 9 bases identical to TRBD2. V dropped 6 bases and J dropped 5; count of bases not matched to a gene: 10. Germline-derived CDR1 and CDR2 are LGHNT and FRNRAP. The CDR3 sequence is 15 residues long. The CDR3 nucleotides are TGTGCTAGTGGCCCGACGAGCGGGGGGTATGAGACCCAGTACTTC. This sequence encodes CASGPTSGGYETQYF. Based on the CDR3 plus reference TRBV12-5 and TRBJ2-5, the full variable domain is DARVTQTPRHKVTEMGQEVTMRCQPILGHNTVFWYRQTMMQGLELLAYFRNRAPLDDSGMPKDRFSAEMPDATLATLKIQPSEPRDSAVYFCASGPTSGGYETQYFGPGTRLLVL.

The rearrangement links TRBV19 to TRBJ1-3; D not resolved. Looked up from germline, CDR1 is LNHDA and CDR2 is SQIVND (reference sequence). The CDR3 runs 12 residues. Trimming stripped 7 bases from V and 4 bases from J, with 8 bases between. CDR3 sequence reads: CASTWAGNTIYF. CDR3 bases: TGTGCCAGTACCTGGGCGGGAAACACCATATATTTT.

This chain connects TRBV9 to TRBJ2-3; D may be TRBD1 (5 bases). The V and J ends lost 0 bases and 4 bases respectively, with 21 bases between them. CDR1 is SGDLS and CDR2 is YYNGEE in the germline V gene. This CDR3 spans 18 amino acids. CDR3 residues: CASSVAGLIRGRPDTQYF. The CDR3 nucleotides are TGTGCCAGCAGCGTAGCCGGTTTGATAAGGGGCCGGCCAGATACGCAGTATTTT.

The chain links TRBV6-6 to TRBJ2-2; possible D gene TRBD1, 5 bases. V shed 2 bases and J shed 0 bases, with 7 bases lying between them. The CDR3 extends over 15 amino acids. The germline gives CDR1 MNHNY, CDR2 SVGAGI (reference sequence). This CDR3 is CASSYGASNTGELFF. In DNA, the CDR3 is TGTGCCAGCAGTTACGGGGCATCGAACACCGGGGAGCTGTTTTTT.

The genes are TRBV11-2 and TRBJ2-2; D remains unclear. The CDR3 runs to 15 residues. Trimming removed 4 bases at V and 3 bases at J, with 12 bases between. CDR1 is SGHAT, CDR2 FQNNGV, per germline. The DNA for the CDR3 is TGTGCCAGCAGCTCCATTGGTGTCTACACCGGGGAGCTGTTTTTT. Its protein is CASSSIGVYTGELFF.

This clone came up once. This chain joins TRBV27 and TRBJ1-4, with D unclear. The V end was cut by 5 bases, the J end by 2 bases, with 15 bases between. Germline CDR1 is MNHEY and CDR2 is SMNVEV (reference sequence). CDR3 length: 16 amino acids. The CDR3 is CASSKLWEATNEKLFF. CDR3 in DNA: TGTGCCAGCAGTAAACTCTGGGAGGCGACTAATGAAAAACTGTTTTTT.

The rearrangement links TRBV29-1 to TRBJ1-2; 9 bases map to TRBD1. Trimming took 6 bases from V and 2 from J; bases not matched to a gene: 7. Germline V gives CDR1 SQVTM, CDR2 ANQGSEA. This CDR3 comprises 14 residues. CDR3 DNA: TGCAGCGTCGAAACCGGGACAGGGAACTATGGCTACACCTTC. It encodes CSVETGTGNYGYTF.

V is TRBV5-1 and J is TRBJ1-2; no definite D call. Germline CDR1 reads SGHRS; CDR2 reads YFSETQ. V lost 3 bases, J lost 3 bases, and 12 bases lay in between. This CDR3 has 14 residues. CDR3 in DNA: TGCGCCAGCAGCTCCCCGGACTGGGACTATGGCTACACCTTC. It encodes CASSSPDWDYGYTF.

CDR3 sequence: CASSPGPSQPQHF. DNA for the CDR3: TGCGCCAGCAGCCCCGGACCCAGCCAGCCCCAGCATTTT. V gene TRBV5-1 combines with J gene TRBJ1-5, with D hard to call. This CDR3 region has 13 residues. The germline V and J ends were trimmed by 4 bases and 7 bases, with 12 bases remaining between them. The germline gives CDR1 SGHRS, CDR2 YFSETQ.

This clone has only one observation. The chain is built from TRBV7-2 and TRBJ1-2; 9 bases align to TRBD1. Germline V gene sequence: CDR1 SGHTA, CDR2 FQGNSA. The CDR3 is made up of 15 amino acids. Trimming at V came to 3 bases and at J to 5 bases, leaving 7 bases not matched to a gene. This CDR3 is CASSFGQGPVYGYTF. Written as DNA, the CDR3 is TGTGCCAGCAGCTTCGGACAGGGGCCAGTGTATGGCTACACCTTC.

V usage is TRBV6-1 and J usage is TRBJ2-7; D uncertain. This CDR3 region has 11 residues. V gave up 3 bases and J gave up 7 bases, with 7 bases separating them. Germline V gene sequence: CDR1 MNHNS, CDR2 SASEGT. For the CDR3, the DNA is TGTGCCAGCAGTGAGTACCGAGAGCAGTACTTC. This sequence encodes CASSEYREQYF.

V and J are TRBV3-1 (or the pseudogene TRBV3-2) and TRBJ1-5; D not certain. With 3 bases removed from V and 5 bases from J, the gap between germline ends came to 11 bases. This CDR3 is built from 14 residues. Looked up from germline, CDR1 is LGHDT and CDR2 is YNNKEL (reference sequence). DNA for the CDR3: TGTGCCAGCAGCCAGGGTGCCAAGGATCAGCCCCAGCATTTT. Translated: CASSQGAKDQPQHF.